The T cell receptor (beta chain) described here comes from a study of blood T cell repertoires in COVID-19. V lost 3 bases to trimming and J lost 3 bases; unmatched junction nucleotides: 12. The length of the CDR3 is 17 residues. Germline loops: CDR1 LNHDA, CDR2 SQIVND (reference sequence). Clones were read by immunoSEQ multiplex PCR, and TCRdb kept only the in-frame ones, dropping some. The sample contains around 250,000 clones, 86% of which appear only once. The gene calls are TRBV19 and TRBJ1-2; TRBD1 agrees at 8 bases. This sequence originates from a man older than 75 with acute or convalescent COVID-19. The sequenced sample was peripheral blood. The CDR3 protein is CASSIGGGRGLHYGYTF. Written as DNA, the CDR3 is TGTGCCAGTAGTATCGGAGGGGGCAGGGGGCTTCACTATGGCTACACCTTC.